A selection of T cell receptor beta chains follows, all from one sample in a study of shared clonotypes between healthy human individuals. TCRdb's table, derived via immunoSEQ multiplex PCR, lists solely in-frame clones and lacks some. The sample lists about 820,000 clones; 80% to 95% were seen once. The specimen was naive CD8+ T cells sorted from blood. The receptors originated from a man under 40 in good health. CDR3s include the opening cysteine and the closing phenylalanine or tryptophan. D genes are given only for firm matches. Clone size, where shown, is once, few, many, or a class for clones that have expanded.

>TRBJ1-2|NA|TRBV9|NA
CASSSSAGGYTF
TGTGCCAGCAGCTCGTCGGCGGGCGGCTACACCTTC
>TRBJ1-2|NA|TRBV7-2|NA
CASSLDWVDGYTF
TGTGCCAGCAGCTTAGACTGGGTGGATGGCTACACCTTC
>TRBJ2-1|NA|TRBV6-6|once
CASSSGLGYNEQFF
TGTGCCAGCAGTTCAGGACTCGGCTACAATGAGCAGTTCTTC
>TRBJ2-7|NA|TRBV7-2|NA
CASSFYTGPYEQYF
TGTGCCAGCAGCTTCTACACCGGACCCTACGAGCAGTACTTC
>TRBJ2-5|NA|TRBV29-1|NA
CSVEGDTSGGVETQYF
TGCAGCGTTGAAGGCGACACGTCGGGGGGCGTTGAGACCCAGTACTTC
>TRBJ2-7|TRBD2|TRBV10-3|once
CAISEWTSLEYEQYF
TGTGCCATCAGTGAGTGGACTAGTCTGGAGTACGAGCAGTACTTC
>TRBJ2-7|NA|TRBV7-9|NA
CASSVGSFYEQYF
TGTGCCAGCAGCGTCGGGAGTTTCTACGAGCAGTACTTC
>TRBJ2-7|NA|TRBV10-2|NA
CASSDSTEILLYEQYF
TGCGCCAGCAGTGACTCAACAGAGATTCTGCTCTACGAGCAGTACTTC
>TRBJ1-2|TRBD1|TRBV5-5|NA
CASSLGDRGQNYGYTF
TGTGCCAGCAGCTTGGGGGACAGGGGCCAGAACTATGGCTACACCTTC
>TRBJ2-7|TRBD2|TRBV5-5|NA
CASEAGGGDEQYF
TGTGCCAGTGAAGCGGGAGGAGGTGACGAGCAGTACTTC
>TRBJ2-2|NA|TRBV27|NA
CASSPDPGNGELFF
TGTGCCAGCAGCCCTGATCCTGGGAACGGGGAGCTGTTTTTT
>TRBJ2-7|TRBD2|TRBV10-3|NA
CAIRGTSGRAYEQYF
TGTGCCATCAGGGGAACTAGCGGGAGGGCCTACGAGCAGTACTTC
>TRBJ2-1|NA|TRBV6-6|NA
CASSYSTSLNEQFF
TGTGCCAGCAGTTACTCGACAAGTTTGAATGAGCAGTTCTTC
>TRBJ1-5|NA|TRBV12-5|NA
CASGTYRVLRRVSNQPQHF
TGTGCTAGTGGGACCTACAGGGTGCTTCGGAGAGTGAGCAATCAGCCCCAGCATTTT
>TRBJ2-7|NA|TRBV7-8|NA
CASSPHDLSYEQYF
TGTGCCAGCAGCCCCCATGACCTCTCCTACGAGCAGTACTTC
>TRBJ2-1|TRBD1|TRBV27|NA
CASFGMDRGQGEQFF
TGTGCCAGCTTTGGAATGGACAGGGGGCAAGGTGAGCAGTTCTTC
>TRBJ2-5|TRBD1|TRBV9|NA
CASSVEGQGWETQYF
TGTGCCAGCAGCGTAGAGGGACAGGGTTGGGAGACCCAGTACTTC
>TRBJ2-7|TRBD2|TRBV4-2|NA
CAVMGEGPYEQYF
TGTGCGGTTATGGGGGAGGGCCCCTACGAGCAGTACTTC
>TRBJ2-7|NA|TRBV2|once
CASSEIRGTAYEQYF
TGTGCCAGCAGTGAAATCCGGGGGACAGCTTACGAGCAGTACTTC
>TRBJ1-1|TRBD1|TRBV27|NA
CASSTGGTEAFF
TGTGCCAGCAGTACAGGGGGCACTGAAGCTTTCTTT
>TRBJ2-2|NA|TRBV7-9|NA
CASSPESTGNTGELFF
TGTGCCAGCAGCCCAGAAAGTACAGGGAACACCGGGGAGCTGTTTTTT
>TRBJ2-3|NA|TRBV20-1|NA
CSVATDTQYF
TGCAGTGTTGCCACAGATACGCAGTATTTT
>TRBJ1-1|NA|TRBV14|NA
CASSLKGMNTEAFF
TGTGCCAGCAGCTTAAAGGGGATGAACACTGAAGCTTTCTTT
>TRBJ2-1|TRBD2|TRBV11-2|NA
CASSGTSVFDEQFF
TGTGCCAGCAGCGGGACTAGCGTGTTCGATGAGCAGTTCTTC
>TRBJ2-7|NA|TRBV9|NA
CASSVGRAGYEQYF
TGTGCCAGCAGCGTAGGTCGGGCAGGGTACGAGCAGTACTTC
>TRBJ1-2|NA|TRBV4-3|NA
CASSQSLDGSTYGYTF
TGCGCCAGCAGCCAAAGTCTGGATGGGAGCACCTATGGCTACACCTTC
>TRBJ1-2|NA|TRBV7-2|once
CASSLGAGLTNYGYTF
TGTGCCAGCAGCTTAGGTGCGGGTCTTACTAACTATGGCTACACCTTC
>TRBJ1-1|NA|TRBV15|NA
CATSRDLEGPVGVEAFF
TGTGCCACCAGCAGAGATCTTGAGGGACCCGTTGGAGTTGAAGCTTTCTTT
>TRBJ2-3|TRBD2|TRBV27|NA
CASSLLSGSSDTQYF
TGTGCCAGCAGTTTACTGAGCGGGAGTTCGGATACGCAGTATTTT
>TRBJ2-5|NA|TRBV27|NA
CASSFLNGETQYF
TGTGCCAGCAGTTTTTTGAACGGAGAGACCCAGTACTTC
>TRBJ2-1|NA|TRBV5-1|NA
CASSFRVFGTQTYNEQFF
TGCGCCAGCAGCTTTCGGGTCTTCGGGACCCAAACTTACAATGAGCAGTTCTTC
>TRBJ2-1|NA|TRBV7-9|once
CASSPGGVNPYNEQFF
TGTGCCAGCAGCCCTGGCGGGGTCAACCCTTACAATGAGCAGTTCTTC
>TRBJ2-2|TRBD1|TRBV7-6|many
CASSNRDRGTGELFF
TGTGCCAGCAGCAATCGGGACAGGGGCACCGGGGAGCTGTTTTTT
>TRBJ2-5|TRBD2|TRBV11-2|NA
CASIGLAGQETQYF
TGTGCCAGCATAGGACTAGCGGGACAAGAGACCCAGTACTTC
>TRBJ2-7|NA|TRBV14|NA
CASSIKGARQDEQYF
TGTGCCAGCAGCATAAAAGGAGCAAGACAGGACGAGCAGTACTTC
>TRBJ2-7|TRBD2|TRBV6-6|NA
CASSYSRGGETYEQYF
TGTGCCAGCAGTTACTCGCGGGGGGGCGAAACCTACGAGCAGTACTTC
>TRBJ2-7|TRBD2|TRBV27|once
CASSPTWTRIVYEQYF
TGTGCCAGCAGTCCTACTTGGACTAGGATTGTATACGAGCAGTACTTC
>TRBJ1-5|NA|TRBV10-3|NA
CAISAEGGQPQHF
TGTGCCATCAGTGCCGAAGGGGGGCAGCCCCAGCATTTT
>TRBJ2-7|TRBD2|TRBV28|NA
CASRGGREQYF
TGTGCCAGCAGGGGAGGGCGCGAGCAGTACTTC
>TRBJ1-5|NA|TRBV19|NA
CASSDRGNQPQHF
TGTGCCAGTAGTGACAGAGGCAATCAGCCCCAGCATTTT
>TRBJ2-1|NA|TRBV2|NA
CASGLGYNEQFF
TGTGCCAGCGGGCTGGGGTACAATGAGCAGTTCTTC
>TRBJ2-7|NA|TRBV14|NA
CASSLVWGYEQYF
TGTGCCAGCAGCCTCGTCTGGGGTTACGAGCAGTACTTC
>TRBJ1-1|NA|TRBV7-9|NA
CASSLERPVPEAFF
TGTGCCAGCAGCTTGGAACGCCCGGTTCCTGAAGCTTTCTTT
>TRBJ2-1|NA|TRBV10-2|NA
CASSAAPVPSSYNEQFF
TGCGCCAGCAGCGCGGCCCCCGTCCCCAGCTCCTACAATGAGCAGTTCTTC
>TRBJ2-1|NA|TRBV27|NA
CASSFVFDSGGEQFF
TGTGCCAGCAGTTTTGTCTTTGACTCCGGAGGGGAGCAGTTCTTC
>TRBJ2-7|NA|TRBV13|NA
CASSSGDGYYEQYF
TGTGCCAGCAGCTCCGGGGACGGTTACTACGAGCAGTACTTC
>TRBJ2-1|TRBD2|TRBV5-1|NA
CASGGRLGENEQFF
TGCGCCAGCGGCGGGAGGCTCGGGGAGAATGAGCAGTTCTTC
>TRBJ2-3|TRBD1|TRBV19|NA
CASSILPGQGTDTQYF
TGTGCCAGTAGTATCCTACCGGGACAGGGTACAGATACGCAGTATTTT
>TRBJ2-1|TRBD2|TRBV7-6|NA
CASSSASGRTYNEQFF
TGTGCCAGCAGCTCCGCTAGCGGGAGGACCTACAATGAGCAGTTCTTC